This passage covers 23 T cell receptor beta chains from one sample sequenced in a study of vaccination and CD4 T cells after COVID-19. The treatment denotes: roughly 11-day PBMC culture with coronavirus spike peptide pools or control peptides (ViraFEST assay). Their recognized antigens are unknown. The Oncomine TCR Beta short-read assay generated sequence data from the DNA of cultured CD4+ T cells. TCRdb re-derived calls from the PCR reads in MiXCR, one entry per CDR3 protein. The sample lists around 16,000 distinct CDR3 sequences; approximately 70% were seen once. The sequencing input was CD4+ T cells from blood, cultured in vitro. The receptors derive from a human donor who had recovered from COVID-19.

This clonotype was seen a handful of times. The chain has TRBV20-1 and TRBJ1-2, with D maybe TRBD1 (6 bases). V lost 5 bases and J 4 bases, leaving 8 bases between the germline ends. Germline CDR1 is DFQATT and CDR2 is SNEGSKA (reference sequence). The CDR3 consists of 11 residues. Here the CDR3 DNA reads TGCAGTGCTCCAGGGGTCTATGGCTACACCTTC. As protein: CSAPGVYGYTF.

This chain joins TRBV5-4 and TRBJ2-2; 8 bases align to TRBD1. The length of the CDR3 is 15 residues. Trimming took 3 bases from V and 1 from J; bases not matched to a gene: 2. Germline values: CDR1 SGHNT, CDR2 YYREEE (reference sequence). CDR3 sequence: CASSSGGKNTGELFF. CDR3 nucleotides: TGTGCCAGCAGCTCAGGGGGCAAGAACACCGGGGAGCTGTTTTTT.

The chain is built from TRBV20-1 and TRBJ1-5, with D possibly being TRBD1 (6 bases). CDR1 and CDR2 (germline): DFQATT, SNEGSKA (reference sequence). This CDR3 spans 15 amino acids. Trimming pared 4 bases from V and 5 bases from J, leaving 18 bases between. The CDR3 coding sequence is TGCAGTGCTACCCGAGGATCGGGGGCTGATCAGCCCCAGCATTTT. Encoded protein: CSATRGSGADQPQHF.

This clonotype was picked up a small number of times. Here the CDR3 DNA reads TGCAGTGCTAGGTTCGTCGTCAGCAACACCATATATTTT. It is translated as CSARFVVSNTIYF. The chain uses TRBV20-1 and TRBJ1-3, with D unclear. The CDR3 runs 13 residues. Trimming stripped 3 bases from V and 7 bases from J, with 13 bases between. CDR1 and CDR2 (germline): DFQATT, SNEGSKA (reference sequence).

This chain uses TRBV28 with TRBJ1-3, with D hard to call. V was shortened by 3 bases and J by 4 bases, with 4 bases between the two germline ends. The CDR3 totals 12 residues. Germline V gives CDR1 MDHEN, CDR2 SYDVKM. CDR3 amino acids: CASSFHGNTIYF. The CDR3 DNA reads as TGTGCCAGCAGTTTTCACGGAAACACCATATATTTT.

V is TRBV18 and J is TRBJ2-1; D unresolved. The ends were cut back, 3 bases at V and 7 bases at J, with 16 bases in the middle. Per germline, CDR1 KGHSH and CDR2 LQKENI. The CDR3 spans 15 residues. CDR3 sequence reads: CASSPQLGSKNEQFF. The CDR3 DNA reads as TGTGCCAGCTCACCGCAGTTGGGTAGCAAGAATGAGCAGTTCTTC.

V is TRBV20-1 and J is TRBJ1-3; unclear D gene. The CDR3 is made up of 14 amino acids. Germline CDR1 and CDR2: DFQATT and SNEGSKA (reference sequence). Trimming removed 0 bases at V and 1 base at J, with 7 bases between. The CDR3, as DNA: TGCAGTGCTAGAGATTCATTTTCTGGAAACACCATATATTTT. It codes for CSARDSFSGNTIYF.

This clonotype showed up just a few times. This chain uses TRBV27 with TRBJ1-5; the D gene is possibly TRBD1 (6 bases). Trimming took off 2 bases at V and 4 bases at J, with 12 bases between the two ends. The germline V gene has CDR1 MNHEY and CDR2 SMNVEV (reference sequence). The CDR3 length is 15 residues. The DNA of the CDR3 is TGTGCCAGCAGTTTACAGGGGAGCAGGAATCAGCCCCAGCATTTT. Translation: CASSLQGSRNQPQHF.

The table lists this clonotype with a count of one. The chain couples TRBV20-1 to TRBJ1-2; TRBD1 is a possible D gene (5 bases). This CDR3 comprises 12 residues. The germline V and J ends were trimmed by 5 bases and 5 bases, with 12 bases remaining between them. CDR1 is DFQATT and CDR2 is SNEGSKA in the germline V gene (reference sequence). The DNA for the CDR3 is TGCAGTGCTGGGGGGGGTTTATATGGCTACACCTTC. Amino acids: CSAGGGLYGYTF.

This sequence joins TRBV20-1 and TRBJ1-1, with 8 bases fitting TRBD1. The CDR3 has 13 amino acids. CDR1 and CDR2 from the germline V gene are DFQATT and SNEGSKA (reference sequence). V was pared by 1 base and J by 6 bases, with 4 bases of the junction left unmatched. CDR3 DNA: TGCAGTGCTAGAGCCGGACAGGGTGCTGAAGCTTTCTTT. Residues: CSARAGQGAEAFF.

V is TRBV7-8 and J is TRBJ2-7; D not resolved. V lost 4 bases to trimming and J lost 6 bases, with 13 bases between them. Per germline, CDR1 SGHVS and CDR2 FQNEAQ. CDR3 length: 13 amino acids. Here the CDR3 DNA reads TGTGCCAGCAGCTCCGGACCTTGGGGCGAGCAGTACTTC. It codes for CASSSGPWGEQYF.

This clonotype is classed as large. V and J are TRBV27 and TRBJ2-7; the match to TRBD2 covers 8 bases. Trimming cost V 2 bases and J 4 bases; bases outside gene matches: 1. This CDR3 contains 13 residues. CDR1 and CDR2 (germline): MNHEY, SMNVEV (reference sequence). The CDR3 sequence is CASSLREGYEQYF. CDR3 bases: TGTGCCAGCAGTTTACGGGAGGGGTACGAGCAGTACTTC.

This clonotype occurred once. The chain links TRBV7-2 to TRBJ2-7; 9 nucleotides match TRBD1. Trimming at V came to 5 bases and at J to 5 bases, leaving 16 bases not matched to a gene. This CDR3 is 17 amino acids long. Germline values: CDR1 SGHTA, CDR2 FQGNSA. In DNA, the CDR3 is TGTGCCAGCAGCCGAAGACCCCCCGGACAGGGGAGCCACGAGCAGTACTTC. Residues: CASSRRPPGQGSHEQYF.

The DNA for the CDR3 is TGTGCCTGGAGTGGACAGGGTGAGACCCAGTACTTC. It translates to CAWSGQGETQYF. This sequence joins TRBV30 and TRBJ2-5; 7 positions agree with TRBD1. The CDR3 contains 12 residues. J gave up 5 bases and V 1 base, and 1 base lay outside the gene matches. Germline lookup yields CDR1 GTSNPN and CDR2 SVGIG (reference sequence). The full variable domain, rest sourced from reference TRBV30 and TRBJ2-5, is SQTIHQWPATLVQPVGSPLSLECTVEGTSNPNLYWYRQAAGRGLQLLFYSVGIGQISSEVPQNLSASRPQDRQFILSSKKLLLSDSGFYLCAWSGQGETQYFGPGTRLLVL.

This chain joins TRBV20-1 and TRBJ1-4; possibly TRBD1 for D (5 bases). CDR1 and CDR2 (germline): DFQATT, SNEGSKA (reference sequence). The length of the CDR3 is 16 residues. V was trimmed by 0 bases and J by 0 bases, leaving 11 bases between them. The CDR3 sequence: CSAREDIPTTNEKLFF. DNA of the CDR3: TGCAGTGCTAGAGAGGACATCCCCACAACTAATGAAAAACTGTTTTTT.

The V call is TRBV20-1, the J call TRBJ2-3; no clear D. The CDR3 loop spans 11 amino acids. The V end lost 4 bases, the J end lost 8 bases, and 10 bases lay between the germline ends. Germline CDR1 is DFQATT and CDR2 is SNEGSKA (reference sequence). The DNA of the CDR3 is TGCAGTGCTACCGTTGGTGGTACGCAGTATTTT. Protein: CSATVGGTQYF.

The rearrangement links TRBV6-5 to TRBJ1-2; no clear D gene. CDR1 MNHEY and CDR2 SVGAGI come from the germline V gene. V was cut by 4 bases and J by 8 bases, with 17 bases left in between. This CDR3 comprises 14 residues. The CDR3 loop reads CASSSQTLQGGYTF. CDR3 DNA: TGTGCCAGCAGTTCTCAGACGCTCCAAGGAGGCTACACCTTC.

The chain has TRBV28 and TRBJ2-5; a weak D match, TRBD2 (6 bases). The germline V and J ends were trimmed by 3 bases and 1 base, with 15 bases remaining between them. The CDR3 sequence is 16 residues long. Germline CDR1 reads MDHEN; CDR2 reads SYDVKM. This chain's CDR3 is CASSLMRPTSQETQYF. The DNA for the CDR3 is TGTGCCAGCAGTTTGATGAGACCGACTAGCCAAGAGACCCAGTACTTC. Based on the CDR3 plus reference TRBV28 and TRBJ2-5, the full variable domain is DVKVTQSSRYLVKRTGEKVFLECVQDMDHENMFWYRQDPGLGLRLIYFSYDVKMKEKGDIPEGYSVSREKKERFSLILESASTNQTSMYLCASSLMRPTSQETQYFGPGTRLLVL.

The J gene is TRBJ2-7, the V gene TRBV24-1; D perhaps matches TRBD1 (6 bases). This CDR3 has 11 amino acids. In germline, CDR1 is KGHDR, CDR2 SFDVKD. Trimming pared 9 bases from V and 3 bases from J, leaving 8 bases between. The CDR3 sequence is CATGQNYEQYF. The CDR3 nucleotides are TGTGCCACCGGACAGAACTACGAGCAGTACTTC.

In this sample, this clonotype turned up a few times. The genes are TRBV19 and TRBJ1-2; unclear D gene. The CDR3 extends over 16 amino acids. Germline V lookup: CDR1 LNHDA, CDR2 SQIVND (reference sequence). Trimming removed 4 bases from V and 6 bases from J, with 21 bases in between. The CDR3 DNA reads TGTGCCAGTAGTACGACCCTAGAGGCGGGAATCCATGGCTACACCTTC. It is translated as CASSTTLEAGIHGYTF.

The rearrangement joins TRBV6-4 to TRBJ1-6, with TRBD1 matching over 7 bases. The CDR3 covers 14 residues. Germline V gene lookup returns CDR1 MRHNA and CDR2 SNTAGT. V dropped 3 bases and J dropped 7; count of bases not matched to a gene: 3. CDR3 in amino acids: CASSEGTDNSPLHF. The CDR3 bases are TGTGCCAGCAGTGAAGGGACAGACAATTCACCCCTCCACTTT.

Only one count was recorded for this clonotype. V gene TRBV25-1 combines with J gene TRBJ1-2; a possible D gene is TRBD1 (5 bases). The V gene lost 2 bases and the J gene lost 2 bases, with 9 bases spanning the gap. CDR1 and CDR2 (germline): MGHDK, SYGVNS. The CDR3 contains 14 residues. The CDR3 reads CASSELGRNYGYTF. The CDR3 bases are TGTGCCAGCAGTGAACTGGGACGCAACTATGGCTACACCTTC.

J is TRBJ2-3 and V is TRBV15; TRBD1 aligns across 9 bases. Germline CDR1 is LNHNV and CDR2 is YYDKDF (reference sequence). The CDR3 sequence is 14 residues long. J gave up 5 bases and V 3 bases, and 3 bases lay outside the gene matches. The CDR3 DNA sequence: TGTGCCACCAGCAGCCACAGGGGGCAAGATACGCAGTATTTT. This sequence encodes CATSSHRGQDTQYF.